This TCR beta chain derives from a study of T cell repertoires in cytomegalovirus infection. Study as a whole: Based on public TCR beta signatures, there were indications of CMV infection and of a matching HLA type.

Broader study findings: Identification of carriers of CMV plus the relevant HLA was performed using cumulative public TCR beta family frequency. HLA-C-restricted CMV-specific TCR beta clonotypes prevailed in the ex vivo response.

This clonotype was observed many times. Its matching antigen is unknown. Each CDR3 protein is one row after TCRdb ran MiXCR on the reads. Of 450,000 to 600,000 distinct CDR3 sequences listed, roughly 12% are singletons. V gave up 5 bases and J gave up 0 bases, with 15 bases separating them. The CDR3 loop spans 16 amino acids. Germline V gene data show CDR1 as SEHNR and CDR2 as FQNEAQ (reference sequence). This chain connects TRBV7-9 to TRBJ2-3, with D tentatively TRBD2 (6 bases). The receptor comes from a human donor in good health (CMV status not recorded). Some clones in this sample may be carry-over from other donors' samples. The specimen was PBMCs. The CDR3 DNA sequence: TGTGCCAGCAGCCCTCGAGCGGGTTCTAGCACAGATACGCAGTATTTT. Protein sequence: CASSPRAGSSTDTQYF.